One TCR beta chain is described in this entry. The antigen is unknown. Trimming pared 1 base from V and 1 base from J, leaving 13 bases between. The CDR3 covers 16 residues. CDR1 and CDR2 (germline): LGHNA, YNFKEQ. This specimen comes from a study of cytomegalovirus exposure and HLA in healthy donors. Study findings and constraints: Most TCR sequences were rare, but some public TCRs occurred in many donors.

Sequenced by immunoSEQ multiplex PCR; TCRdb stores in-frame clones only, minus some. The profile covers around 150,000 clones, with 80% to 90% appearing a single time and 2% to 2.5% taken by the ten largest. Sequencing was done on a sample of PBMCs. This chain uses TRBV4-2 with TRBJ2-5; maybe TRBD1 (6 bases). The TCR was taken from a woman aged 18-30 years in good health and CMV-seronegative. The CDR3 DNA reads TGTGCCAGCAGCCAAGGCACCGGGACAATCCAAGAGACCCAGTACTTC. The encoded protein is CASSQGTGTIQETQYF.